These 27 T cell receptor beta chains share one sample of origin, sequenced in a study of T cells after yellow fever vaccination (dated 2019 in TCRdb). The library was generated by 5' RACE. Instrument on record: Illumina NovaSeq 6000. TCRdb itself trimmed the public reads at Q25 with fastp, ran MiXCR and retained productive beta chains. Rows merge per CDR3 protein into single entries with the most common DNA and genes. This sample comprises over 250,000 distinct CDR3 sequences, 4.1% of them detected only once. About 26% of the sample is in the top ten clones. The intended sense of this specimen's treatment or condition label: live attenuated yellow fever vaccine strain. Source: PBMCs, taken 5 days after the yellow fever booster vaccination. The receptors were sampled from a man between 18 and 35 years old who received the YFV17D yellow fever vaccine.

This clonotype was picked up many times. The chain is built from TRBV6-1 and TRBJ1-2; D is unclear. Germline values: CDR1 MNHNS, CDR2 SASEGT. This CDR3 spans 9 amino acids. V was shortened by 6 bases and J by 8 bases, with 4 bases between the two germline ends. The CDR3 region has the DNA TGTGCCAGCAGACCCGGCTACACCTTC. Residues: CASRPGYTF.

This clonotype has a count of ten or more. J is TRBJ1-1 and V is TRBV6-2 or TRBV6-3, with D maybe TRBD1 (5 bases). V gave up 6 bases and J gave up 7 bases, with 33 bases separating them. This CDR3 is built from 19 residues. Germline V lookup: CDR1 MNHEY, CDR2 SVGEGT. Here the CDR3 reads CASRRRPALRVGRDGEAFF. As DNA, the CDR3 is TGTGCCAGCAGACGGAGGCCAGCACTCAGGGTAGGACGGGACGGTGAAGCTTTCTTT.

The chain combines TRBV4-1 with TRBJ2-7; 11 nucleotides align to TRBD2. Germline-derived CDR1 and CDR2 are MGHRA and YSYEKL. This CDR3 region has 17 residues. Trimming removed 4 bases from V and 1 base from J; junction bases left unmatched: 9. CDR3 in DNA: TGCGCCAGCAGCCTCCTAAGGGCTAGCGGGGGGTCCTACGAGCAGTACTTC. It specifies CASSLLRASGGSYEQYF.

This chain joins TRBV4-1 and TRBJ2-7, with unresolved D. The germline V and J ends were trimmed by 1 base and 3 bases, with 13 bases remaining between them. The CDR3 has 15 amino acids. The germline CDR1 and CDR2 sequences are MGHRA and YSYEKL. In DNA form, the CDR3 reads TGCGCCAGCAGCCAAGCCTGGCAGGCTAGCTACGAGCAGTACGTC. Protein product: CASSQAWQASYEQYV.

With respect to this clonotype: Sequence at one end of the junction differs from germline and may be a read error. The J gene is TRBJ2-3, the V gene TRBV4-1, with a tentative D call TRBD2 (6 bases). The CDR3 loop spans 17 amino acids. CDR1 MGHRA and CDR2 YSYEKL come from the germline V gene. The CDR3 region has the DNA TGCGCCAGCAGCCAAGCCGTTCGGGGGTGGAGCAAAGATACGCAGTATTTT. It is translated as CASSQAVRGWSKDTQYF.

The sample holds many counts of this clonotype. V is TRBV5-1 and J is TRBJ1-2, with no clear D. The CDR3 length is 12 residues. CDR1 and CDR2 (germline): SGHRS, YFSETQ. The V end lost 3 bases, the J end lost 2 bases, and 5 bases lay between the germline ends. In nucleotides, the CDR3 is TGCGCCAGCAGCTCCAGCAACTATGGCTACACCTTC. Translated, it gives CASSSSNYGYTF.

V usage is TRBV5-1 and J usage is TRBJ2-3, with D uncertain. The CDR3 has 14 residues. With 6 bases removed from V and 1 base from J, the gap between germline ends came to 12 bases. Germline-derived CDR1 and CDR2 are SGHRS and YFSETQ. The CDR3 coding sequence is TGCGCCAGCACCCCCGGCGGCCGCACAGATACGCAGTATTTT. This sequence encodes CASTPGGRTDTQYF.

CDR3 protein: CASNRIAGNTGELFF. The CDR3 coding sequence is TGTGCCAGTAACCGTATAGCGGGGAACACCGGGGAGCTGTTTTTT. The chain carries TRBV19 and TRBJ2-2; the match to TRBD2 covers 7 bases. Germline V gene lookup returns CDR1 LNHDA and CDR2 SQIVND (reference sequence). The CDR3 totals 15 residues. V gave up 7 bases and J gave up 1 base; unmatched junction bases: 6.

The rearrangement links TRBV12-5 to TRBJ2-1, with 12 bases identical to TRBD2. The CDR3 is 19 amino acids. The junction had 14 bases not matched to a gene; V was cut back by 0 bases and J by 8 bases. The V gene's germline CDR1 is LGHNT and CDR2 FRNRAP. CDR3 in DNA: TGTGCTAGTGGTTTGGTACTTTCGGGGCTAGCGGGGGGGCAGCATGAGCAGTTCTTC. It specifies CASGLVLSGLAGGQHEQFF. The variable domain in full, with the rest retrieved from reference TRBV12-5 and TRBJ2-1, is DARVTQTPRHKVTEMGQEVTMRCQPILGHNTVFWYRQTMMQGLELLAYFRNRAPLDDSGMPKDRFSAEMPDATLATLKIQPSEPRDSAVYFCASGLVLSGLAGGQHEQFFGPGTRLTVL.

This clonotype was seen ten or more times. The rearrangement links TRBV18 to TRBJ2-4; 8 nucleotides match TRBD2. The CDR3 spans 17 residues. Germline V gene lookup returns CDR1 KGHSH and CDR2 LQKENI. With V trimmed by 1 base and J by 1 base, 6 bases remained unmatched. The CDR3 sequence: CASSPLRSGGAKNIQYF. The DNA of the CDR3 is TGTGCCAGCTCACCACTCCGGAGCGGGGGTGCCAAAAACATTCAGTACTTC.

This clonotype has a count of ten or more. This chain connects TRBV29-1 to TRBJ2-5; TRBD2 is a possible D gene (6 bases). Germline assignment: CDR1 SQVTM and CDR2 ANQGSEA. The CDR3 loop spans 14 amino acids. Trimming cost V 5 bases and J 0 bases, with 13 bases left between them. CDR3 residues: CSVRSRGYQETQYF. The CDR3 bases are TGCAGCGTTCGAAGTCGGGGGTACCAAGAGACCCAGTACTTC. Full variable domain (rest looked up from reference TRBV29-1 and TRBJ2-5): SAVISQKPSRDICQRGTSLTIQCQVDSQVTMMFWYRQQPGQSLTLIATANQGSEATYESGFVIDKFPISRPNLTFSTLTVSNMSPEDSSIYLCSVRSRGYQETQYFGPGTRLLVL.

The chain carries TRBV15 and TRBJ2-4; 7 bases are a match to TRBD1. V shed 5 bases, J shed 2 bases, and the junction held 9 bases outside the gene matches. Germline assignment: CDR1 LNHNV and CDR2 YYDKDF (reference sequence). The CDR3 runs to 16 residues. The CDR3 reads CATSGAQGLPKNIQYF. The CDR3 nucleotides are TGTGCCACCAGCGGAGCACAGGGGCTCCCCAAAAACATTCAGTACTTC.

The chain has TRBV2 and TRBJ1-4, with D possibly being TRBD1 (5 bases). Germline loops: CDR1 SNHLY, CDR2 FYNNEI. Trimming removed 5 bases at V and 9 bases at J, with 19 bases between. The CDR3 runs to 15 residues. The CDR3 spells CASSPGTFLLKKLFF. The DNA for the CDR3 is TGTGCCAGCAGTCCCGGGACTTTTCTATTGAAAAAACTGTTTTTT.

In its sample, this clonotype was seen many times. The chain is built from TRBV27 and TRBJ2-5; either TRBD1 or TRBD2 may supply D (5 bases each). Trimming shortened V by 8 bases and J by 2 bases, and 18 bases separated the two germline ends. Germline CDR1 MNHEY, CDR2 SMNVEV (reference sequence). The CDR3 totals 15 residues. The CDR3 reads CASYSLAGAQETQYF. CDR3 bases: TGTGCCAGCTATTCCTTGGCCGGGGCACAAGAGACCCAGTACTTC.

The rearrangement uses TRBV7-3 and TRBJ2-6; TRBD2 matches at 7 bases. The germline V gene has CDR1 SGHTA and CDR2 FQGTGA. Unmatched junction bases numbered 5, after V lost 5 bases and J lost 4 bases. This CDR3 has 15 amino acids. The CDR3 DNA sequence: TGTGCCAGCAGCCACGGGACTACCGGGGCCAACGTCCTGACTTTC. This gives the protein CASSHGTTGANVLTF.

V and J are TRBV10-3 and TRBJ1-6; 8 positions match TRBD1. Germline values: CDR1 ENHRY, CDR2 SYGVKD. V lost 3 bases to trimming and J lost 7 bases; unmatched junction nucleotides: 8. The CDR3 consists of 16 residues. CDR3 in DNA: TGTGCCATCAGTGATTACCCGGACAGGGAAAATTCACCCCTCCACTTT. Protein sequence: CAISDYPDRENSPLHF.

V usage is TRBV30 and J usage is TRBJ1-5; the D gene is possibly TRBD1 (5 bases). The CDR3 contains 14 residues. V was shortened by 0 bases and J by 3 bases, with 9 bases between the two germline ends. Germline lookup yields CDR1 GTSNPN and CDR2 SVGIG (reference sequence). DNA for the CDR3: TGTGCCTGGAGTGTAACACAGGTCAATCAGCCCCAGCATTTT. Its protein product is CAWSVTQVNQPQHF.

This clonotype was counted ten times or more. The chain combines TRBV4-1 with TRBJ2-1, with 13 positions matching TRBD2. The V gene's germline CDR1 is MGHRA and CDR2 YSYEKL. The CDR3 is 15 residues long. V trimming: 8 bases; J trimming: 10 bases; junction bases outside the gene matches: 11. The CDR3 DNA follows: TGCGCCAGCTGTCAACTCGGGACTAGCGGGGTCGAGCAGTTCTTC. Amino acid sequence: CASCQLGTSGVEQFF.

In this sample, this clonotype turned up many times. The chain carries TRBV29-1 and TRBJ2-2; tentatively, D is TRBD1 (6 bases). The V end lost 3 bases, the J end lost 4 bases, and 9 bases lay between the germline ends. CDR3 length: 13 residues. The V gene's germline CDR1 is SQVTM and CDR2 ANQGSEA. The CDR3, as DNA: TGCAGCGTTGAGGGGGCCCCCACCGGGGAGCTGTTTTTT. This sequence encodes CSVEGAPTGELFF.

The rearrangement uses TRBV5-6 and TRBJ1-5; D not certain. Germline V gives CDR1 SGHDT, CDR2 YYEEEE. With 1 base removed from V and 2 bases from J, the gap between germline ends came to 7 bases. CDR3 length: 14 amino acids. As DNA, the CDR3 is TGTGCCAGCAGCTTGTTGGCGGGCAATCAGCCCCAGCATTTT. Translated, it gives CASSLLAGNQPQHF.

This chain connects TRBV20-1 to TRBJ1-2; D is uncertain. Germline V CDR1 and CDR2: DFQATT, SNEGSKA (reference sequence). With 0 bases removed from V and 8 bases from J, the gap between germline ends came to 13 bases. This CDR3 spans 13 amino acids. The CDR3 region is CSARDSPGGGYTF. Here the CDR3 DNA reads TGCAGTGCTAGAGATTCCCCCGGCGGCGGCTACACCTTC.

This clonotype appeared a few times. J is TRBJ2-1 and V is TRBV4-1; 7 bases are shared with TRBD1. CDR3 length: 18 amino acids. Trimming took 2 bases from V and 5 from J; bases not matched to a gene: 15. CDR1 and CDR2 from the germline V gene are MGHRA and YSYEKL. This CDR3 reads CASSQPVPGRGKNNEQFF. CDR3 DNA: TGCGCCAGCAGCCAACCCGTCCCTGGCAGGGGGAAAAACAATGAGCAGTTCTTC.

This clonotype was picked up a small number of times. This sequence joins TRBV24-1 and TRBJ2-1; 8 bases line up with TRBD1. Per germline, CDR1 KGHDR and CDR2 SFDVKD. J was trimmed by 5 bases and V by 8 bases; bases with no gene match: 4. The CDR3 loop spans 13 amino acids. For the CDR3, the DNA is TGTGCCACCAAGGACAGGGTAAACAATGAGCAGTTCTTC. This encodes CATKDRVNNEQFF.

This chain links TRBV24-1 with TRBJ2-3; no reliable D call. The V end was cut by 9 bases, the J end by 2 bases, with 8 bases between. Germline V gene data show CDR1 as KGHDR and CDR2 as SFDVKD. The CDR3 totals 12 residues. The CDR3 DNA reads as TGTGCCACCCAGAAGGACACAGATACGCAGTATTTT. It translates to CATQKDTDTQYF.

This clonotype was found a few times. The chain carries TRBV4-1 and TRBJ2-2, with 7 nucleotides matching TRBD2. The V segment lost 1 base and the J segment 2 bases; nucleotides outside the gene matches: 4. The CDR3 spans 16 residues. Germline V CDR1 and CDR2: MGHRA, YSYEKL. The CDR3 bases are TGCGCCAGCAGCCAAGGGCGGGACTACAACACCGGGGAGCTGTTTTTT. Its protein product is CASSQGRDYNTGELFF.

The CDR3, as DNA: TGTGCCAGCCACCACCTACAGGGGGGCACAGATACGCAGTATTTT. Its protein is CASHHLQGGTDTQYF. This chain uses TRBV5-4 with TRBJ2-3; 8 positions agree with TRBD1. The germline V gene has CDR1 SGHNT and CDR2 YYREEE (reference sequence). V lost 7 bases, J lost 1 base, and 8 bases stayed unmatched. This CDR3 is 15 amino acids long.

V gene TRBV9 combines with J gene TRBJ2-3; perhaps TRBD1 as D (6 bases). The germline V gene encodes CDR1 SGDLS and CDR2 YYNGEE. CDR3 size: 15 residues. Trimming removed 2 bases at V and 4 bases at J, with 14 bases between. The CDR3 nucleotides are TGTGCCAGCAGCGTGGCAGGGGTCCCCCCAGATACGCAGTATTTT. It yields the protein CASSVAGVPPDTQYF.